What follows describes a single T cell receptor (beta chain). This entry comes from a study of Ad26.COV2.S vaccination and SARS-CoV-2 variants. Indicated treatment: 15 to 20 received Ad26.COV2.S at low or high dose, single or two shots; a few received placebo; per-sample allocation not given. Samples analyzed were those drawn on day 63 after the first vaccine or placebo injection. Only in-frame clones appear in the TCRdb table, and some are missing; sequencing was by immunoSEQ multiplex PCR. The table records fewer than 400,000 clones, about 85% of them present only once. This TCR derives from a person between 18 and 65 years old who received the Ad26.COV2.S COVID-19 vaccine or a placebo. The sample was peripheral blood, taken in a trial of Ad26.COV2.S vaccine versus placebo.

The CDR3 region has the DNA TGTGCCAGCAGTTTAGGGAACCCACTTTTTCAGTACTTC. Amino acid sequence: CASSLGNPLFQYF. V is TRBV12-3 or TRBV12-4 and J is TRBJ2-5; no definite D call. There are 13 residues in the CDR3. V shed 1 base and J shed 11 bases, with 14 bases lying between them.